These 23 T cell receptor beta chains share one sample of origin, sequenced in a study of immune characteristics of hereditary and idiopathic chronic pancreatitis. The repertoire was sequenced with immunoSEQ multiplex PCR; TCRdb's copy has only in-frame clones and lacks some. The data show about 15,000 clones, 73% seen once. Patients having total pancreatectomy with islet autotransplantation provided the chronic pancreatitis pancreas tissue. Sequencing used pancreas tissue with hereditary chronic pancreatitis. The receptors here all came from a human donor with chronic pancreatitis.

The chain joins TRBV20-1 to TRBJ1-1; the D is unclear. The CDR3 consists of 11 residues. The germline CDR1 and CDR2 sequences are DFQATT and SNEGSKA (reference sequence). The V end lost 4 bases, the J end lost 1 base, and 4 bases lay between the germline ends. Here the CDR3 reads CSANGNTEAFF. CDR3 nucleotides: TGCAGTGCTAACGGGAACACTGAAGCTTTCTTT.

CDR3 coding DNA: TGTGCCAGCCAAAGACAGGGTTCCTCAGATACGCAGTATTTT. It specifies CASQRQGSSDTQYF. The chain combines TRBV7-9 with TRBJ2-3; 7 bases fit TRBD1. Germline trimming cut 8 bases from V and 4 bases from J; bases unmatched to any gene: 9. Germline loops: CDR1 SEHNR, CDR2 FQNEAQ (reference sequence). This CDR3 is built from 14 residues.

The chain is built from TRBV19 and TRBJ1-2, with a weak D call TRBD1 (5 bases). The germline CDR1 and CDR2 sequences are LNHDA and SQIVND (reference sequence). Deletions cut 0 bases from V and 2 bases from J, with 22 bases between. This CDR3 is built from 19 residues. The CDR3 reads CASSIDLGVGQLQNYGYTF. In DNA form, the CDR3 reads TGTGCCAGTAGTATAGATTTAGGGGTCGGACAACTTCAAAACTATGGCTACACCTTC.

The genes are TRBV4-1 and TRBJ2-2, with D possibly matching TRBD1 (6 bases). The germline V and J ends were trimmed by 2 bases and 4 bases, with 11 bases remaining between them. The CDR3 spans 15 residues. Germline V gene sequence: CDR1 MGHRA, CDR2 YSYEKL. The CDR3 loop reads CASSQYTGSTGELFF. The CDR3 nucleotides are TGCGCCAGCAGCCAATATACAGGGAGCACCGGGGAGCTGTTTTTT.

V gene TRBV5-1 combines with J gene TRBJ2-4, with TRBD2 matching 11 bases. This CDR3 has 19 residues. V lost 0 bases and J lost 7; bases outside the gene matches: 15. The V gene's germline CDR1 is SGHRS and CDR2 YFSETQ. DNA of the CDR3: TGCGCCAGCAGCTTGGGTGAGGGACTAGCGGCCTCGAGGTTCAACATTCAGTACTTC. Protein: CASSLGEGLAASRFNIQYF.

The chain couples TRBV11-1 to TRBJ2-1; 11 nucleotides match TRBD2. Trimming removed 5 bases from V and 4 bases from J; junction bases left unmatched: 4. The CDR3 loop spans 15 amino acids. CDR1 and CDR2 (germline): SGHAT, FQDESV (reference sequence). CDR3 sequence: CASSETSGNYNEQFF. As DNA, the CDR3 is TGTGCCAGCAGCGAGACTAGCGGGAATTACAATGAGCAGTTCTTC.

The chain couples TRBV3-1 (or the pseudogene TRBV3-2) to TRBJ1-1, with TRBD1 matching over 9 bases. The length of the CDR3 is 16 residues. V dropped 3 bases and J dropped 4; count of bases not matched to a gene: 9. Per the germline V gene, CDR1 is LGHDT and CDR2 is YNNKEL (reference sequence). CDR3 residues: CASSHSLGQGTTEAFF. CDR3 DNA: TGTGCCAGCAGCCATTCGCTCGGACAGGGGACCACTGAAGCTTTCTTT.

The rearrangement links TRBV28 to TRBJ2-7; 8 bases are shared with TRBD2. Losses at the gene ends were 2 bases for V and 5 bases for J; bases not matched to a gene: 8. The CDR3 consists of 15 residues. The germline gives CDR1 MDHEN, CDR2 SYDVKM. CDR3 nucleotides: TGTGCCAGCAGTTTAAGGCCGGGGGGGGCCGACGAGCAGTACTTC. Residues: CASSLRPGGADEQYF.

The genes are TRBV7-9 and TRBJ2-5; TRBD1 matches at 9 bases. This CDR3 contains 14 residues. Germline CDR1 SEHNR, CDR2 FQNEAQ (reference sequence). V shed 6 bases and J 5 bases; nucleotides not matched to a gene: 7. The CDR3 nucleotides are TGTGCCAGCAGTTTACAGGGGGCGCGGGAGACCCAGTACTTC. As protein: CASSLQGARETQYF. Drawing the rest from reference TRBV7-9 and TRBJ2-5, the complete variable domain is DTGVSQNPRHKITKRGQNVTFRCDPISEHNRLYWYRQTLGQGPEFLTYFQNEAQLEKSRLLSDRFSAERPKGSFSTLEIQRTEQGDSAMYLCASSLQGARETQYFGPGTRLLVL.

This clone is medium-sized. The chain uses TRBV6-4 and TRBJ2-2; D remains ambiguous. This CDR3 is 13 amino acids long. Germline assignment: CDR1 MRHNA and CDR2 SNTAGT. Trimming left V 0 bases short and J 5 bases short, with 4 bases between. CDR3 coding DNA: TGTGCCAGCAGTGACTCTGAGACCGGGGAGCTGTTTTTT. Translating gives CASSDSETGELFF.

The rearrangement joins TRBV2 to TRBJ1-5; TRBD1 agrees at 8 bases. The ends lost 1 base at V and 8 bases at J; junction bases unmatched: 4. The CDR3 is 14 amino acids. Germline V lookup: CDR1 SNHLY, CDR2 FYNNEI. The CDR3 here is CASSEGRGLEPQHF. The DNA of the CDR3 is TGTGCCAGCAGTGAAGGCAGGGGGCTTGAGCCCCAGCATTTT.

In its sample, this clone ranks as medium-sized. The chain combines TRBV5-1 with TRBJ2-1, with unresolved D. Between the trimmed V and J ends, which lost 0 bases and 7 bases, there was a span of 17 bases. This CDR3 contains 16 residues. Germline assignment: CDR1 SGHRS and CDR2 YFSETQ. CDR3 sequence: CASSLEASVVGNEQFF. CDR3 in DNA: TGCGCCAGCAGCTTGGAGGCGTCGGTCGTTGGGAATGAGCAGTTCTTC.

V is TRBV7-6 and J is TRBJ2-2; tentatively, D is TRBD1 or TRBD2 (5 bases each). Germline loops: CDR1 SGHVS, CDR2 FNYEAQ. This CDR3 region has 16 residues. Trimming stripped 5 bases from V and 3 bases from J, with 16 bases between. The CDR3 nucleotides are TGTGCCAGCAGCCCCCTCGGGGCGTGGGACACCGGGGAGCTGTTTTTT. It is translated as CASSPLGAWDTGELFF.

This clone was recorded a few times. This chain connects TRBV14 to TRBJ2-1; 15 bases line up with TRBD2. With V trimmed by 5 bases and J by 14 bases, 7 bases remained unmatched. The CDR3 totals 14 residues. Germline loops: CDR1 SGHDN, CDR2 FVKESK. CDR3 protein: CASSAGLAGGREFF. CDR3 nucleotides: TGTGCCAGCAGCGCGGGACTAGCGGGAGGACGCGAGTTCTTC.

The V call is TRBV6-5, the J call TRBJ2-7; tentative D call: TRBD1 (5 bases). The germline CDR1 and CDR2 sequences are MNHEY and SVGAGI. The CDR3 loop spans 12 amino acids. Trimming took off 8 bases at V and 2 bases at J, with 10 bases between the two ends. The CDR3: CASRAGTYEQYF. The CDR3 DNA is TGTGCCAGCCGGGCAGGGACCTACGAGCAGTACTTC.

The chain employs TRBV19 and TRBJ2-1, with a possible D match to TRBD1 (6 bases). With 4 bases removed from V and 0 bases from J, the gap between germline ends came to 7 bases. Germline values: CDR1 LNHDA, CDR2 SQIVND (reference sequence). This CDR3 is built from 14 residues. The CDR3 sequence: CASSKGVSYNEQFF. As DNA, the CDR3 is TGTGCCAGTAGTAAGGGGGTCTCCTACAATGAGCAGTTCTTC.

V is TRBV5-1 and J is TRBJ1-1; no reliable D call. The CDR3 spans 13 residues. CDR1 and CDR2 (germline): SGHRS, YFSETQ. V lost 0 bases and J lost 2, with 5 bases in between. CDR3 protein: CASSLGDNTEAFF. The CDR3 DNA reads TGCGCCAGCAGCTTGGGAGATAACACTGAAGCTTTCTTT.

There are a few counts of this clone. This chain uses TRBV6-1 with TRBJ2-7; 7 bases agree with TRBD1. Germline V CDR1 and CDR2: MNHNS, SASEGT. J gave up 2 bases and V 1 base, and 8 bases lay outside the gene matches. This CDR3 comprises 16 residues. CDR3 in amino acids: CASSEERTGLPYEQYF. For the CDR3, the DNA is TGTGCCAGCAGTGAAGAAAGGACAGGTCTGCCCTACGAGCAGTACTTC.

The CDR3 here is CASSLASGRAYEQYF. The CDR3 coding sequence is TGCGCCAGCAGCTTGGCATCCGGGAGGGCCTACGAGCAGTACTTC. The gene calls are TRBV5-1 and TRBJ2-7; the match to TRBD2 covers 8 bases. Germline values: CDR1 SGHRS, CDR2 YFSETQ. CDR3 length: 15 amino acids. Unmatched junction bases numbered 4, after V lost 0 bases and J lost 2 bases.

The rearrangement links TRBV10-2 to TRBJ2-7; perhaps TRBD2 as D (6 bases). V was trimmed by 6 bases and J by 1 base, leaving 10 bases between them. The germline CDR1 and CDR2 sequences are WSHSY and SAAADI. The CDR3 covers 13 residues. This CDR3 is CASSPGLSYEQYF. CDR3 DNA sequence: TGCGCCAGCAGCCCCGGACTATCCTACGAGCAGTACTTC.

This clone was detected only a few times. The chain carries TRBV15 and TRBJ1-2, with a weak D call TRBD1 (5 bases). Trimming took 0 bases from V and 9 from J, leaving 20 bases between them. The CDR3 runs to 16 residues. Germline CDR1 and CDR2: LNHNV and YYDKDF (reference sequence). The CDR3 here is CATSRDKEGPYRSYTF. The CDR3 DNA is TGTGCCACCAGCAGAGATAAGGAGGGCCCCTACAGGAGCTACACCTTC.

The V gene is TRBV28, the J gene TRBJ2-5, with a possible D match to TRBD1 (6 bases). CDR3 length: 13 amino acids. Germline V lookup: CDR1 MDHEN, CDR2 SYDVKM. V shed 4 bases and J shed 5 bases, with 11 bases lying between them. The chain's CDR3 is CASSSGAKETQYF. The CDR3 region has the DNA TGTGCCAGCAGTTCAGGGGCCAAGGAGACCCAGTACTTC. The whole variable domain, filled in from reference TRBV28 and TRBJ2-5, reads DVKVTQSSRYLVKRTGEKVFLECVQDMDHENMFWYRQDPGLGLRLIYFSYDVKMKEKGDIPEGYSVSREKKERFSLILESASTNQTSMYLCASSSGAKETQYFGPGTRLLVL.

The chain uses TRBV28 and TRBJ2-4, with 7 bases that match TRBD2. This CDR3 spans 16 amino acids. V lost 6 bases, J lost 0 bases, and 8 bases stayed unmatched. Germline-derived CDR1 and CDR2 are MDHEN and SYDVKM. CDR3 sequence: CASSPYASGAKNIQYF. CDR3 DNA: TGTGCCAGCAGCCCCTATGCTAGCGGAGCCAAAAACATTCAGTACTTC.